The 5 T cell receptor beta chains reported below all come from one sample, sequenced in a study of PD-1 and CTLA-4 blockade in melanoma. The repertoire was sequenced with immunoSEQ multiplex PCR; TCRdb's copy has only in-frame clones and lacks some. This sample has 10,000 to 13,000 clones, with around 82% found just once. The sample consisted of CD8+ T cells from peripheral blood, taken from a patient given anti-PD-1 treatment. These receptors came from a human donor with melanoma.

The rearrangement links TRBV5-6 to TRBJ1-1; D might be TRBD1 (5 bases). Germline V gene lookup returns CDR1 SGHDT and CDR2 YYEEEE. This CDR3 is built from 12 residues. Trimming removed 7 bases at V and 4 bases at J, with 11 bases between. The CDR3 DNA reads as TGTGCCAGCTCAACAGGCGGCACTGAAGCTTTCTTT. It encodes CASSTGGTEAFF.

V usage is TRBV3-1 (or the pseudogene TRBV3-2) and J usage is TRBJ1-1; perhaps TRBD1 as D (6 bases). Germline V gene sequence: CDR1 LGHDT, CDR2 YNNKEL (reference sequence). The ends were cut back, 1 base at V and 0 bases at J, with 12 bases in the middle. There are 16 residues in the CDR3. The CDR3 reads CASSQAGASMNTEAFF. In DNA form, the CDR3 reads TGTGCCAGCAGCCAAGCGGGGGCATCCATGAACACTGAAGCTTTCTTT.

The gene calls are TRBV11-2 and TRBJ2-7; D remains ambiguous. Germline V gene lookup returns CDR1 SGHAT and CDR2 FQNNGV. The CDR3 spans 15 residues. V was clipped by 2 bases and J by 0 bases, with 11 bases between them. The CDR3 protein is CASSLPGLSSYEQYF. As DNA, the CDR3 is TGTGCCAGCAGCTTACCGGGCCTGAGCTCCTACGAGCAGTACTTC.

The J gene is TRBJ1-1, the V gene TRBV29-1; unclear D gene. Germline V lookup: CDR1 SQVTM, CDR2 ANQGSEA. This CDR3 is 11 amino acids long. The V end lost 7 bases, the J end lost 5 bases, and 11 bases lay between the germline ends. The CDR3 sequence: CSGYHSTEAFF. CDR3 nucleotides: TGCAGCGGTTATCACAGTACTGAAGCTTTCTTT.

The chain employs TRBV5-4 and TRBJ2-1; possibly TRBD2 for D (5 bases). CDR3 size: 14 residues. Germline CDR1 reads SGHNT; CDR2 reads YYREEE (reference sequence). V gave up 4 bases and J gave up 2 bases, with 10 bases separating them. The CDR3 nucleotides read TGTGCCAGCAGCGCCTGGGAGACCTACAATGAGCAGTTCTTC. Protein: CASSAWETYNEQFF. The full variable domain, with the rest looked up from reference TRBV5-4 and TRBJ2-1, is ETGVTQSPTHLIKTRGQQVTLRCSSQSGHNTVSWYQQALGQGPQFIFQYYREEENGRGNFPPRFSGLQFPNYSSELNVNALELDDSALYLCASSAWETYNEQFFGPGTRLTVL.